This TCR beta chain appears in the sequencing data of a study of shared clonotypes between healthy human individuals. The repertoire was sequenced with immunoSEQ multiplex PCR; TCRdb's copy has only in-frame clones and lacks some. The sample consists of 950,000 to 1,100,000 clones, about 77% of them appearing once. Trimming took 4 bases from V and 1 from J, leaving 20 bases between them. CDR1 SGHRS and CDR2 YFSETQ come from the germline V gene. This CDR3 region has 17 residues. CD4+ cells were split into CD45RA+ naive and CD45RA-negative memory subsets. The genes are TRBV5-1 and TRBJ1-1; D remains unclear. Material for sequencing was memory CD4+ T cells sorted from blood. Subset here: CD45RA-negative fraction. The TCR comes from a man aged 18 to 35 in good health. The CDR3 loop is CASSPVPRDRPNTEAFF. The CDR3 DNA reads TGCGCCAGCAGCCCTGTCCCTCGGGATCGGCCGAACACTGAAGCTTTCTTT.